Given below is one TCR beta chain in context. Its specificity is not known. This record belongs to a study of T cell clonotyping in hematopoietic cell transplantation. With 8 bases removed from V and 2 bases from J, the gap between germline ends came to 18 bases. Germline CDR1 reads MNHEY; CDR2 reads SVGAGI. CDR3 length equals 15 residues. The method was immunoSEQ multiplex PCR; TCRdb's version includes in-frame clones alone and lacks a portion of them. The sample carries 7,200 or so clones, about 89% recorded once. Broader study findings: Recipient TCR diversity dropped after transplant; expanded clonotypes rose from day 30 to 180. Cells were unsorted, so CD4 and CD8 contributions were not separated. Few recipient clonotypes overlapped donors; over 95% were de novo at given depth.

The chain joins TRBV6-5 to TRBJ2-5, with D uncertain. Material: PBMCs, obtained 30 days after allogeneic stem cell transplant. The TCR comes from a female patient in her fifties or sixties who had an allogeneic stem cell transplant from an unrelated donor, so the T cells may come from the graft donor. Some clones in this sample may be carry-over from other donors' samples. This chain's CDR3 is CASRTIYAAQETQYF. Here the CDR3 DNA reads TGTGCCAGCCGCACAATATATGCGGCTCAAGAGACCCAGTACTTC.